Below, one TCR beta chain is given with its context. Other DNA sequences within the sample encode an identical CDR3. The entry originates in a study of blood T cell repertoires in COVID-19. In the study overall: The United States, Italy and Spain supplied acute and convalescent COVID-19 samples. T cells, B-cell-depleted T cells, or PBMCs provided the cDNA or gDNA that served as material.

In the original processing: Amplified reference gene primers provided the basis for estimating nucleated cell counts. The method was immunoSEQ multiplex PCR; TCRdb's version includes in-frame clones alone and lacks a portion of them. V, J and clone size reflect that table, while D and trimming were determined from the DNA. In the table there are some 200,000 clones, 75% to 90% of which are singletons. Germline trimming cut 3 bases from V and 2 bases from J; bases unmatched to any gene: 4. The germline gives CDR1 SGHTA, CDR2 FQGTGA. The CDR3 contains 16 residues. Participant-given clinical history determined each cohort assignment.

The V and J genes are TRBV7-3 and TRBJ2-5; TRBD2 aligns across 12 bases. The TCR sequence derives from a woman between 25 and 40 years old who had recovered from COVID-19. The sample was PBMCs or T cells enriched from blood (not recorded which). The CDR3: CASSLTSGGVQETQYF. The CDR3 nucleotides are TGTGCCAGCAGCTTGACTAGCGGGGGTGTTCAAGAGACCCAGTACTTC.